This record covers a single T cell receptor (beta chain). BIOMED2 TRB-A/B primer pools were used in multiplex TRB PCR. Using its own MiXCR run on the multiplex PCR reads, TCRdb lists one record per CDR3 protein. Found here are fewer than 8,500 distinct CDR3 sequences, 25% to 35% of them singletons; the top ten hold approximately 20%. Each TRB amplification used 250-500 ng of genomic DNA from blood. V lost 3 bases to trimming and J lost 4 bases, with 12 bases between them. Looked up from germline, CDR1 is MNHNS and CDR2 is SASEGT. This CDR3 spans 14 amino acids. This sample was taken from a study of T and B cells in COVID-19 patients.

The chain combines TRBV6-1 with TRBJ1-2; tentative D call: TRBD1 (5 bases). Sequences were obtained from blood. This clonotype was sampled from a human donor with active COVID-19. CDR3 in DNA: TGTGCCAGCAGTGAGTTCGACAGTACCTATGGCTACACCTTC. Amino acids: CASSEFDSTYGYTF.